Detailed here is one T cell receptor (beta chain). Its antigen is currently unknown. There are 15 residues in the CDR3. Germline CDR1 and CDR2: SGHDT and YYEEEE. Primers included in the PCR were 60 Vbeta and 13 Jbeta primers. Sequencing was performed with immunoSEQ multiplex PCR; in TCRdb, only in-frame clones are kept and a portion is missing. The sample shows hundreds of thousands of clones, over 80% of them seen only once. This specimen comes from a study of cytomegalovirus exposure and HLA in healthy donors. About the research overall: The Caucasian-associated ancestry cluster held roughly 80% of roughly 400 genotyped donors.

Study-level results: The listing of 160 or so TCR beta chains classed them as cytomegalovirus-associated.

V gene TRBV5-6 combines with J gene TRBJ2-5; unclear D gene. The DNA end favors TRBJ2-7, so the J call may be wrong. This TCR came from a boy younger than 10 in good health and CMV-seronegative. Sequencing used PBMCs. The CDR3, as DNA: TGTGCCAGCAGCCCGCGGTATTTAGATTTGAACGAGCAGTACTTC. This gives the protein CASSPRYLDLNEQYF.